These 5 T cell receptor beta chains were all obtained from the same sample, sequenced in a study of cytomegalovirus exposure and HLA in healthy donors. 60 Vbeta and 13 Jbeta primers were used in PCR. Using immunoSEQ multiplex PCR, the repertoire was profiled, and TCRdb retains in-frame clones only, with some absent. The sample table includes about 120,000 clones. The sequenced sample consisted of PBMCs. These receptors were taken from a man between 18 and 35 years old in good health and CMV-seronegative.

This chain joins TRBV5-1 and TRBJ1-1, with TRBD1 identical over 7 bases. This CDR3 spans 12 amino acids. J gave up 6 bases and V 4 bases, and 3 bases lay outside the gene matches. CDR1 is SGHRS and CDR2 is YFSETQ in the germline V gene. CDR3 amino acids: CASSTQGAEAFF. In DNA form, the CDR3 reads TGCGCCAGCAGCACCCAGGGGGCTGAAGCTTTCTTT.

This sequence joins TRBV28 and TRBJ1-5, with D perhaps matching TRBD1 (5 bases). The CDR3 length is 15 residues. The germline V gene has CDR1 MDHEN and CDR2 SYDVKM. Between the trimmed V and J ends, which lost 4 bases and 2 bases, there was a span of 12 bases. The CDR3 protein is CASSWGGNGNQPQHF. CDR3 sequence (DNA): TGTGCCAGCAGTTGGGGGGGGAATGGCAATCAGCCCCAGCATTTT.

The chain couples TRBV9 to TRBJ2-7; the match to TRBD1 covers 10 bases. V was pared by 4 bases and J by 4 bases, with 11 bases of the junction left unmatched. The CDR3 has 16 residues. Germline CDR1 is SGDLS and CDR2 is YYNGEE. DNA for the CDR3: TGTGCCAGCAGCCCTAGACAGGGGGCCATGTCTTACGAGCAGTACTTC. Translated: CASSPRQGAMSYEQYF. Full variable domain (rest looked up from reference TRBV9 and TRBJ2-7): DSGVTQTPKHLITATGQRVTLRCSPRSGDLSVYWYQQSLDQGLQFLIQYYNGEERAKGNILERFSAQQFPDLHSELNLSSLELGDSALYFCASSPRQGAMSYEQYFGPGTRLTVT.

The chain links TRBV27 to TRBJ2-3, with 7 bases lining up with TRBD2. With 3 bases clipped from V and 5 bases from J, the junction kept 5 bases outside the gene matches. The germline V gene encodes CDR1 MNHEY and CDR2 SMNVEV (reference sequence). The length of the CDR3 is 14 residues. CDR3 residues: CASSFRTSVDTQYF. Here the CDR3 DNA reads TGTGCCAGCAGTTTCCGAACTAGCGTAGATACGCAGTATTTT.

The chain couples TRBV19 to TRBJ2-2; TRBD1 agrees at 8 bases. Germline-derived CDR1 and CDR2 are LNHDA and SQIVND (reference sequence). The V segment lost 2 bases and the J segment 1 base; nucleotides outside the gene matches: 3. This CDR3 has 16 amino acids. CDR3 loop: CASSIWTGKNTGELFF. CDR3 in DNA: TGTGCCAGTAGTATATGGACAGGGAAGAACACCGGGGAGCTGTTTTTT. Filled out from reference TRBV19 and TRBJ2-2, the complete variable domain reads DGGITQSPKYLFRKEGQNVTLSCEQNLNHDAMYWYRQDPGQGLRLIYYSQIVNDFQKGDIAEGYSVSREKKESFPLTVTSAQKNPTAFYLCASSIWTGKNTGELFFGEGSRLTVL.